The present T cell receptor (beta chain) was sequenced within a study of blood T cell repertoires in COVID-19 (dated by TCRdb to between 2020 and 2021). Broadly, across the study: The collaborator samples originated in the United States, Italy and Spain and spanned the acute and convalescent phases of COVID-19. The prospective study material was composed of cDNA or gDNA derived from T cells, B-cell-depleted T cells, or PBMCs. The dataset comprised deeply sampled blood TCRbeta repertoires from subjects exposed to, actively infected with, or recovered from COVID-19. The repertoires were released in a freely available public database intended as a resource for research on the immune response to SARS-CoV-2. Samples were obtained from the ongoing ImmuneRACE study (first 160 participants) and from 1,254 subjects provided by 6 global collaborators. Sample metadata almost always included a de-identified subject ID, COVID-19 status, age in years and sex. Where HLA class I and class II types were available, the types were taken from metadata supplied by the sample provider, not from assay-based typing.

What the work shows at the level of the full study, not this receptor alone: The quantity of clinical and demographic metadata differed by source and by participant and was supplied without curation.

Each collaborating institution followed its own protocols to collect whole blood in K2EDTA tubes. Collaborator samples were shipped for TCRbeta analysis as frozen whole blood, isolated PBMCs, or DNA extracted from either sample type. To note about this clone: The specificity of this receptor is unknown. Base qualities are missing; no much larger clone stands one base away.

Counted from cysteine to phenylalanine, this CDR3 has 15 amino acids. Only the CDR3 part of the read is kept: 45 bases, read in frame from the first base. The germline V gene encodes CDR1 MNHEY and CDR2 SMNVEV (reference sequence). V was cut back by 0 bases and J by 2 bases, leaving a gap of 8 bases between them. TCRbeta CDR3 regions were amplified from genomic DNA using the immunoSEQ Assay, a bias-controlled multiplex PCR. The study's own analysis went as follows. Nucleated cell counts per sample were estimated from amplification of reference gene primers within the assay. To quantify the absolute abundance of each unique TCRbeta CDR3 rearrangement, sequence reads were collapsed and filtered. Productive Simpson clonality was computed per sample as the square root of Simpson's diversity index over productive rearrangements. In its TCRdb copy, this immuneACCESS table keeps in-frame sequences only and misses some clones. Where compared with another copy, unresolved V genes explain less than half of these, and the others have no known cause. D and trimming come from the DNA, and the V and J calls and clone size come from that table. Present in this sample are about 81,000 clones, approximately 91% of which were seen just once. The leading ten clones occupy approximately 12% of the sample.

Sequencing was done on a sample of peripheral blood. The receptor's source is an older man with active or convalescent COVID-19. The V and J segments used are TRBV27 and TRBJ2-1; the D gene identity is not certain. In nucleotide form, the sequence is TGTGCCAGCAGTTTATCGGGCAGACCCTACAATGAGCAGTTCTTC. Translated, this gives CASSLSGRPYNEQFF.